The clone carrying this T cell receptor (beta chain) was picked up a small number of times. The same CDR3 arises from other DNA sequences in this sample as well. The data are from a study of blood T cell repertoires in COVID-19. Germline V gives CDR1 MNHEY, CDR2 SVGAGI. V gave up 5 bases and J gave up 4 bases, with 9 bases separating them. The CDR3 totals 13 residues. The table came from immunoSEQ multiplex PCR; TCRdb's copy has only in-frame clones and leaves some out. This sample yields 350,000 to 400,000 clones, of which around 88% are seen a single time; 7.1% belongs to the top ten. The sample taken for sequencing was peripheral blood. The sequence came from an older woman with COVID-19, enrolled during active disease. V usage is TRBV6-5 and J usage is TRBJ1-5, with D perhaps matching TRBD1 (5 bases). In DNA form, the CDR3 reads TGTGCCAGCAGTCCCCGGGGGAATCAGCCCCAGCATTTT. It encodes CASSPRGNQPQHF.